This T cell receptor (beta chain) was obtained from a study of control samples from healthy donors and cancer patients (TCRdb year 2020). The library came from the immunoSEQ multiplex PCR assay. Held by TCRdb, this immuneACCESS table contains in-frame sequences only and omits some clones. Under half of the omission traces to an unresolved V gene where checked; the cause of the rest is unknown. Present in this sample are about 130,000 clones, around 92% of which were seen just once. Around 2.1% of the sample rests with the top ten. The germline V gene (reference sequence) yields LNHDA for CDR1 and SQIVND for CDR2. Including the terminal cysteine and phenylalanine, the CDR3 comprises 17 residues. The CDR3 DNA has 51 bases and is translated from base 1. V is shortened by 5 bases, J by 6 bases, and the region joining them spans 23 bases. As to this clone: Its antigen remains undetermined. No per-base quality is available; no much larger clone lies one base away.

The chain is assembled from TRBV19 and TRBJ1-5, and possibly TRBD1, on 6 matching bases. Sequencing was carried out using blood. This receptor was identified in a woman aged 45-60 years in good health. The nucleotide sequence is given as TGTGCCAGTAGTCTTCGGTCTTACAGGGATGGGGGTCAGCCCCAGCATTTT. The translation is CASSLRSYRDGGQPQHF.